These 18 T cell receptor beta chains were sequenced from one sample in a study of immune cell composition in non-small cell lung cancer. The normal lung sample lay at least 3 cm, and maximally far, from the tumour. Data came from immunoSEQ multiplex PCR; TCRdb stores just in-frame clones and leaves some out. The sample includes some 1,000 clones, over 80% of them seen just once. The sample taken for sequencing was non-adjacent lung tissue. The source is a human donor with non-small cell lung cancer.

The DNA of the CDR3 is TGCGCCAGCCGAGGGCTTTCATACCAAGAGACCCAGTACTTC. Its translation is CASRGLSYQETQYF. This chain connects TRBV5-1 to TRBJ2-5; D is possibly TRBD2 (5 bases). The V end was cut by 7 bases, the J end by 0 bases, with 13 bases between. This CDR3 has 14 residues. The germline V gene encodes CDR1 SGHRS and CDR2 YFSETQ.

The chain couples TRBV5-6 to TRBJ2-5, with 9 bases that match TRBD1. The V and J ends lost 0 bases and 4 bases, in that order; junction bases with no gene match: 4. Per the germline V gene, CDR1 is SGHDT and CDR2 is YYEEEE. This CDR3 is built from 15 residues. The CDR3 DNA reads as TGTGCCAGCAGCTTGGACAGGGGGCGAGGAGAGACCCAGTACTTC. Amino acids: CASSLDRGRGETQYF.

The chain is built from TRBV12-5 and TRBJ2-1, with D unresolved. V lost 6 bases and J lost 6, with 6 bases in between. Germline-derived CDR1 and CDR2 are LGHNT and FRNRAP. The CDR3 covers 11 residues. The CDR3 is CASGPGNEQFF. In DNA, the CDR3 is TGTGCTAGTGGCCCCGGCAATGAGCAGTTCTTC.

The chain employs TRBV10-3 and TRBJ2-1; D not certain. Trimming cost V 3 bases and J 10 bases, with 10 bases left between them. There are 12 residues in the CDR3. Germline lookup yields CDR1 ENHRY and CDR2 SYGVKD. Here the CDR3 reads CAISETGGEQFF. DNA for the CDR3: TGTGCCATCAGTGAAACGGGTGGAGAGCAGTTCTTC.

The rearrangement joins TRBV18 to TRBJ2-1, with D tentatively TRBD1 (6 bases). Trimming stripped 4 bases from V and 4 bases from J, with 11 bases between. The CDR3 covers 14 residues. Germline CDR1 and CDR2: KGHSH and LQKENI. As DNA, the CDR3 is TGTGCCAGCTCACTCGGACAGATTTACAATGAGCAGTTCTTC. Protein product: CASSLGQIYNEQFF.

The gene calls are TRBV6-5 and TRBJ1-1; D gene uncertain. V was pared by 4 bases and J by 7 bases, with 10 bases between. CDR1 is MNHEY and CDR2 is SVGAGI in the germline V gene. CDR3 length: 12 residues. The DNA of the CDR3 is TGTGCCAGCAGTTCGAGCGTGGGTGAAGCTTTCTTT. Its translation is CASSSSVGEAFF.

This clone came up once. V gene TRBV11-2 combines with J gene TRBJ2-1; TRBD1 might be the D (7 bases). CDR1 and CDR2 (germline): SGHAT, FQNNGV. The V end lost 3 bases, the J end lost 10 bases, and 19 bases lay between the germline ends. The CDR3 covers 15 residues. The CDR3 here is CASSLEGANEREQFF. The CDR3 DNA follows: TGTGCCAGCAGCTTGGAGGGGGCGAACGAACGGGAGCAGTTCTTC.

V and J are TRBV11-2 and TRBJ2-7, with 7 bases that match TRBD1. The CDR3 has 14 residues. The V gene end was trimmed by 2 bases and the J gene end by 3 bases; junction bases not matched to a gene: 4. Germline CDR1 reads SGHAT; CDR2 reads FQNNGV. Here the CDR3 DNA reads TGTGCCAGCAGCTTAACCCAGGGGGTCTACGAGCAGTACTTC. It is translated as CASSLTQGVYEQYF. Based on the CDR3 plus reference TRBV11-2 and TRBJ2-7, the full variable domain is EAGVAQSPRYKIIEKRQSVAFWCNPISGHATLYWYQQILGQGPKLLIQFQNNGVVDDSQLPKDRFSAERLKGVDSTLKIQPAKLEDSAVYLCASSLTQGVYEQYFGPGTRLTVT.

The chain joins TRBV6-5 to TRBJ2-2; 7 bases agree with TRBD2. CDR3 length: 14 residues. The ends lost 7 bases at V and 5 bases at J; junction bases unmatched: 7. The germline CDR1 and CDR2 sequences are MNHEY and SVGAGI. The CDR3 DNA is TGTGCCAGCAAAACGGGAGGTTGGACCGGGGAGCTGTTTTTT. It is translated as CASKTGGWTGELFF.

The chain recombines TRBV18 with TRBJ1-5; 10 bases line up with TRBD1. J gave up 0 bases and V 2 bases, and 4 bases lay outside the gene matches. Per germline, CDR1 KGHSH and CDR2 LQKENI. CDR3 size: 17 residues. This chain's CDR3 is CASSPGTGAGSNQPQHF. The CDR3 DNA reads TGTGCCAGCTCACCAGGGACAGGGGCCGGTAGCAATCAGCCCCAGCATTTT.

This chain connects TRBV6-6 to TRBJ1-1; a possible D gene is TRBD1 (6 bases). The CDR3 sequence is 15 residues long. Per germline, CDR1 MNHNY and CDR2 SVGAGI (reference sequence). Trimming stripped 0 bases from V and 0 bases from J, with 8 bases between. DNA of the CDR3: TGTGCCAGCAGTTACTCCGGGACATTGAACACTGAAGCTTTCTTT. Protein: CASSYSGTLNTEAFF.

The rearrangement links TRBV7-9 to TRBJ1-4, with D perhaps matching TRBD1 (6 bases). The CDR3 runs to 16 residues. V lost 1 base and J 8 bases, leaving 17 bases between the germline ends. CDR1 is SEHNR, CDR2 FQNEAQ, per germline (reference sequence). Written as DNA, the CDR3 is TGTGCCAGCAGCTTAGTCCAGGGCAGGGGTGACGAAAAACTGTTTTTT. This sequence encodes CASSLVQGRGDEKLFF. The variable domain in full, completed from reference TRBV7-9 and TRBJ1-4, reads DTGVSQNPRHKITKRGQNVTFRCDPISEHNRLYWYRQTLGQGPEFLTYFQNEAQLEKSRLLSDRFSAERPKGSFSTLEIQRTEQGDSAMYLCASSLVQGRGDEKLFFGSGTQLSVL.

V and J are TRBV9 and TRBJ2-5; D is unclear. This CDR3 is 13 amino acids long. Between the trimmed V and J ends, which lost 0 bases and 1 base, there was a span of 4 bases. Germline V gene data show CDR1 as SGDLS and CDR2 as YYNGEE. The CDR3 spells CASSVASQETQYF. In DNA, the CDR3 is TGTGCCAGCAGCGTAGCGAGCCAAGAGACCCAGTACTTC. The entire variable domain, with the rest obtained from reference TRBV9 and TRBJ2-5, is as follows: DSGVTQTPKHLITATGQRVTLRCSPRSGDLSVYWYQQSLDQGLQFLIQYYNGEERAKGNILERFSAQQFPDLHSELNLSSLELGDSALYFCASSVASQETQYFGPGTRLLVL.

The rearrangement uses TRBV19 and TRBJ2-5; TRBD2 aligns across 12 bases. Trimming took 3 bases from V and 5 from J; bases not matched to a gene: 7. The CDR3 sequence is 16 residues long. The germline gives CDR1 LNHDA, CDR2 SQIVND (reference sequence). DNA of the CDR3: TGTGCCAGTAGTATGCCAAGGACTAGCGGGATTGAGACCCAGTACTTC. Translated, it gives CASSMPRTSGIETQYF.

The DNA for the CDR3 is TGTGCCAGCAGAAGTTTAGCGGGGGGAGCAGATACGCAGTATTTT. Translated: CASRSLAGGADTQYF. The chain employs TRBV6-1 and TRBJ2-3; 10 bases fit TRBD2. CDR1 is MNHNS and CDR2 is SASEGT in the germline V gene. Losses at the gene ends were 6 bases for V and 4 bases for J; bases not matched to a gene: 7. The CDR3 contains 15 residues.

The chain joins TRBV4-2 to TRBJ2-7; 8 positions match TRBD2. Germline loops: CDR1 LGHNA, CDR2 YNFKEQ. V lost 5 bases to trimming and J lost 4 bases; unmatched junction nucleotides: 13. CDR3 length: 16 residues. CDR3: CASSSGNGGADYEQYF. The DNA for the CDR3 is TGTGCCAGCAGCTCCGGGAACGGGGGGGCCGATTACGAGCAGTACTTC.

This clone was picked up a small number of times. The chain links TRBV4-3 to TRBJ2-7; 7 nucleotides match TRBD2. Germline V gene data show CDR1 as LGHNA and CDR2 as YSLEER. V was clipped by 0 bases and J by 6 bases; unmatched bases: 5. This CDR3 region has 14 residues. The CDR3 protein is CASSQELAPREQYF. The CDR3 coding sequence is TGCGCCAGCAGCCAAGAACTAGCGCCCCGCGAGCAGTACTTC.

J is TRBJ1-1 and V is TRBV7-9; D is unresolved. Trimming left V 0 bases short and J 6 bases short, with 5 bases between. From germline, CDR1 is SEHNR and CDR2 FQNEAQ (reference sequence). The CDR3 is made up of 12 amino acids. Here the CDR3 DNA reads TGTGCCAGCAGCTTAGCGGTAGCTGAAGCTTTCTTT. This gives the protein CASSLAVAEAFF.